The next 18 T cell receptor beta chains were all read from a single sample in a study of sequential checkpoint blockade in melanoma. Treatment in this sample: randomized to nivolumab then ipilimumab (arm A) or the reverse (arm B). Clones were sequenced by immunoSEQ multiplex PCR, and TCRdb holds only the in-frame ones, with some missing. The sample comprises approximately 2,800 clones, more than 20% of which are singletons, and around 10% rests with the top ten. The source material was tumor tissue (inferred from file names), sampled from a patient given nivolumab and ipilimumab in sequence. These receptor sequences come from a human donor with melanoma.

The CDR3 sequence is CASSTTYGQADNSPLHF. Written as DNA, the CDR3 is TGTGCCAGTAGTACCACCTACGGACAGGCCGATAATTCACCCCTCCACTTT. The chain has TRBV19 and TRBJ1-6, with 7 bases matching TRBD1. Germline lookup yields CDR1 LNHDA and CDR2 SQIVND (reference sequence). The CDR3 has 17 residues. J was trimmed by 5 bases and V by 4 bases; bases with no gene match: 11.

This clone was found a few times. The V call is TRBV9, the J call TRBJ1-3; D is uncertain. The germline V gene encodes CDR1 SGDLS and CDR2 YYNGEE. The CDR3 is made up of 12 amino acids. V lost 4 bases and J lost 6, with 8 bases in between. As DNA, the CDR3 is TGTGCCAGCAGCCCCCGTGAAAACACCATATATTTT. It yields the protein CASSPRENTIYF.

V usage is TRBV5-1 and J usage is TRBJ1-3; unclear D gene. The CDR3 length is 14 residues. Germline CDR1 and CDR2: SGHRS and YFSETQ. V was pared by 4 bases and J by 0 bases, with 8 bases between. CDR3: CASSPANSGNTIYF. The CDR3 region has the DNA TGCGCCAGCAGCCCTGCCAACTCTGGAAACACCATATATTTT.

The rearrangement links TRBV28 to TRBJ1-5; 8 bases match TRBD1. The CDR3 contains 15 residues. The germline gives CDR1 MDHEN, CDR2 SYDVKM. J was trimmed by 7 bases and V by 4 bases; bases with no gene match: 9. As DNA, the CDR3 is TGTGCCAGCAGTTCCTCAGGGGGCGCGCACCAGCCCCAGCATTTT. Its translation: CASSSSGGAHQPQHF.

This chain links TRBV19 with TRBJ2-3; TRBD2 matches at 8 bases. Germline V lookup: CDR1 LNHDA, CDR2 SQIVND (reference sequence). Trimming at V came to 0 bases and at J to 6 bases, leaving 11 bases not matched to a gene. The CDR3 consists of 17 residues. CDR3 sequence reads: CASSIDHQRGYGDTQYF. As DNA, the CDR3 is TGTGCCAGTAGTATAGATCATCAGCGGGGGTATGGGGATACGCAGTATTTT.

The genes are TRBV6-8 and TRBJ1-2, with D possibly being TRBD1 (6 bases). The CDR3 totals 14 residues. The germline V and J ends were trimmed by 5 bases and 7 bases, with 17 bases remaining between them. The germline gives CDR1 MNHGY, CDR2 SAAAGT. The CDR3 loop reads CASSDGVEGVGYTF. The CDR3, as DNA: TGTGCCAGCAGTGATGGTGTGGAGGGGGTTGGCTACACCTTC.

V is TRBV6-8 and J is TRBJ2-5; D gene uncertain. CDR1 MNHGY and CDR2 SAAAGT come from the germline V gene. The CDR3 runs 14 residues. Trimming removed 2 bases at V and 5 bases at J, with 12 bases between. This chain's CDR3 is CASSYGSAGETQYF. The CDR3 DNA sequence: TGTGCCAGCAGTTACGGTTCGGCCGGGGAGACCCAGTACTTC.

The V and J genes are TRBV18 and TRBJ2-2; D is tentatively TRBD1 or TRBD2 (5 bases each). This CDR3 is 16 amino acids long. V dropped 3 bases and J dropped 1 base, with 12 bases sitting between them. The germline V gene has CDR1 KGHSH and CDR2 LQKENI. CDR3 amino acids: CASSPNQGENTGELFF. In DNA form, the CDR3 reads TGTGCCAGCTCACCTAACCAGGGAGAGAACACCGGGGAGCTGTTTTTT.

This sequence joins TRBV7-4 and TRBJ2-1; D remains ambiguous. V lost 4 bases and J 5 bases, leaving 15 bases between the germline ends. This CDR3 is built from 15 residues. Germline V gives CDR1 SGHVT, CDR2 SQSDAQ. CDR3 residues: CASSSPQAPDNEQFF. The CDR3 DNA follows: TGTGCCAGCAGCTCCCCTCAGGCCCCAGACAATGAGCAGTTCTTC.

This chain links TRBV11-3 with TRBJ1-6; TRBD1 is a possible D gene (6 bases). The CDR3 loop spans 16 amino acids. Germline CDR1 and CDR2: SGHNT and YENEEA. V shed 2 bases and J shed 11 bases, with 19 bases lying between them. CDR3 bases: TGTGCCAGCAGCTTACGGTGGCCCCAGGGGAATACACCCCTCCACTTT. Its protein product is CASSLRWPQGNTPLHF. Using reference TRBV11-3 and TRBJ1-6 for the parts outside the CDR3, the full variable domain is EAGVVQSPRYKIIEKKQPVAFWCNPISGHNTLYWYLQNLGQGPELLIRYENEEAVDDSQLPKDRFSAERLKGVDSTLKIQPAELGDSAVYLCASSLRWPQGNTPLHFGNGTRLTVT.

The rearrangement joins TRBV2 to TRBJ1-4; possible D gene TRBD1, 5 bases. Trimming removed 6 bases at V and 5 bases at J, with 13 bases between. The CDR3 spans 14 residues. Germline V gene sequence: CDR1 SNHLY, CDR2 FYNNEI. The CDR3 bases are TGTGCCAGCAGCCCCCAGGGATTCAATGAAAAACTGTTTTTT. Its protein is CASSPQGFNEKLFF.

This chain connects TRBV18 to TRBJ2-5, with D perhaps TRBD1 (6 bases). CDR3 length: 12 residues. Trimming took 4 bases from V and 5 from J, leaving 8 bases between them. Germline CDR1 and CDR2: KGHSH and LQKENI. The CDR3 loop is CASSRDTETQYF. Written as DNA, the CDR3 is TGTGCCAGCTCACGGGACACTGAGACCCAGTACTTC.

The chain uses TRBV19 and TRBJ1-1; the match to TRBD1 covers 8 bases. The CDR3 loop spans 15 amino acids. The junction had 10 bases not matched to a gene; V was cut back by 3 bases and J by 7 bases. Germline V gene sequence: CDR1 LNHDA, CDR2 SQIVND (reference sequence). CDR3 nucleotides: TGTGCCAGTAGTATGCGGAGACAGGGGCAGAGTGAAGCTTTCTTT. Translation: CASSMRRQGQSEAFF. Based on the CDR3 plus reference TRBV19 and TRBJ1-1, the full variable domain is DGGITQSPKYLFRKEGQNVTLSCEQNLNHDAMYWYRQDPGQGLRLIYYSQIVNDFQKGDIAEGYSVSREKKESFPLTVTSAQKNPTAFYLCASSMRRQGQSEAFFGQGTRLTVV.

V is TRBV5-1 and J is TRBJ2-4, with D possibly matching TRBD2 (7 bases). V was cut by 3 bases and J by 8 bases, with 15 bases left in between. Looked up from germline, CDR1 is SGHRS and CDR2 is YFSETQ. CDR3 length equals 14 residues. DNA for the CDR3: TGCGCCAGCAGCTACCAGGGGAGGGGTGACATTCAGTACTTC. Protein product: CASSYQGRGDIQYF.

The gene calls are TRBV12-5 and TRBJ1-2; D remains ambiguous. CDR3 length: 12 residues. Germline V gene sequence: CDR1 LGHNT, CDR2 FRNRAP. CDR3 in DNA: TGTGCCACAAGCAGTCTTTTGAGCGGCTACACCTTC. Residues: CATSSLLSGYTF.

This clone was seen only a few times. The chain is built from TRBV15 and TRBJ2-7; D may be TRBD2 (6 bases). Trimming removed 0 bases at V and 2 bases at J, with 11 bases between. Germline V CDR1 and CDR2: LNHNV, YYDKDF (reference sequence). CDR3 length: 15 residues. CDR3 residues: CATSRDDSGTYEQYF. For the CDR3, the DNA is TGTGCCACCAGCAGAGATGATAGCGGCACCTACGAGCAGTACTTC.

By share, this clone ranks as medium-sized. V gene TRBV7-1 combines with J gene TRBJ1-1; D gene unclear. TRBV7-1 is annotated as an ORF whose role is uncertain. The germline V and J ends were trimmed by 5 bases and 1 base, with 8 bases remaining between them. The CDR3 sequence is 13 residues long. The CDR3 protein is CASSPGGNTEAFF. The DNA of the CDR3 is TGTGCCAGCAGCCCCGGTGGGAACACTGAAGCTTTCTTT.

V gene TRBV19 combines with J gene TRBJ2-3; 10 nucleotides match TRBD2. V lost 1 base to trimming and J lost 2 bases; unmatched junction nucleotides: 18. CDR1 and CDR2 (germline): LNHDA, SQIVND (reference sequence). The CDR3 runs 21 residues. The CDR3, as DNA: TGTGCCAGTAGTATAGCGGCCCCCCACCGCTTTACTAGCGGGAACACAGATACGCAGTATTTT. Residues: CASSIAAPHRFTSGNTDTQYF.